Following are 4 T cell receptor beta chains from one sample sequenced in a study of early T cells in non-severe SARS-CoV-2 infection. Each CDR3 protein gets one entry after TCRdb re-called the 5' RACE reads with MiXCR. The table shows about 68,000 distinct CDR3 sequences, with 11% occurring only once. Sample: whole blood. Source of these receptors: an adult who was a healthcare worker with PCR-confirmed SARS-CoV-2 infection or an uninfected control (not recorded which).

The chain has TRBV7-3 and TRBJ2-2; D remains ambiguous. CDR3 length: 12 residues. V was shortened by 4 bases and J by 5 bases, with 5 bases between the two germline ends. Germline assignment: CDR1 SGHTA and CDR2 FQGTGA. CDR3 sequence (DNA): TGTGCCAGCAGCTCCCAGACCGGGGAGCTGTTTTTT. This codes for CASSSQTGELFF.

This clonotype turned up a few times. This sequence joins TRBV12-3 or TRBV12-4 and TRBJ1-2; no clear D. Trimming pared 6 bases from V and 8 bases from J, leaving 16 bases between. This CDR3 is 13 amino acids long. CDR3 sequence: CASSPPPGRGYTF. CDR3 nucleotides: TGTGCCAGCAGCCCTCCGCCTGGGCGGGGCTACACCTTC.

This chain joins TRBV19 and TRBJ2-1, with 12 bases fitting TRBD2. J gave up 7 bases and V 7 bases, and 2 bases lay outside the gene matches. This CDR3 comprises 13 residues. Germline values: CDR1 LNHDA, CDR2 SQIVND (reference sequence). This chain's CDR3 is CASTGTSGNEQFF. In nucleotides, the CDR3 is TGTGCCAGTACCGGGACTAGCGGGAATGAGCAGTTCTTC.

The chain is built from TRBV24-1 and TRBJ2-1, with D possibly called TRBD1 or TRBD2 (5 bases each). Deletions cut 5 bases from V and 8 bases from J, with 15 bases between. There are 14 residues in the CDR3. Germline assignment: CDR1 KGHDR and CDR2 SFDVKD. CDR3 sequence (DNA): TGTGCCACCAGTGCCGAGACAGTACTAGATGAGCAGTTCTTC. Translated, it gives CATSAETVLDEQFF.